The 20 T cell receptor beta chains reported below all come from one sample, sequenced in a study of identical twins. Using its own MiXCR run on the 5' RACE reads, TCRdb lists one record per CDR3 protein. In the table there are approximately 1.8 million distinct CDR3 sequences, 25% to 35% of which are singletons. The sequenced material came from cord blood. These receptors all come from a newborn girl in good health.

The chain is built from TRBV30 and TRBJ1-2; 7 bases map to TRBD1. Trimming took 1 base from V and 0 from J; bases not matched to a gene: 2. The CDR3 runs to 14 residues. Germline V gene sequence: CDR1 GTSNPN, CDR2 SVGIG (reference sequence). The CDR3 DNA is TGTGCCTGGAGTGGACAGGGACCTAACTATGGCTACACCTTC. It specifies CAWSGQGPNYGYTF.

This sequence joins TRBV20-1 and TRBJ2-3; D might be TRBD1 or TRBD2, each matching 5 bases. Germline CDR1 reads DFQATT; CDR2 reads SNEGSKA (reference sequence). V lost 0 bases, J lost 4 bases, and 11 bases lay in between. This CDR3 spans 14 amino acids. The chain's CDR3 is CSARDGASPDTQYF. DNA of the CDR3: TGCAGTGCTAGAGACGGGGCCTCACCAGATACGCAGTATTTT.

This clonotype was detected only a few times. This sequence joins TRBV20-1 and TRBJ1-5; D call uncertain. The CDR3 extends over 15 amino acids. The germline gives CDR1 DFQATT, CDR2 SNEGSKA (reference sequence). V was shortened by 3 bases and J by 1 base, with 13 bases between the two germline ends. In nucleotides, the CDR3 is TGCAGTGCTAGCATTAATGCGGGCAGCAATCAGCCCCAGCATTTT. It translates to CSASINAGSNQPQHF.

V usage is TRBV7-9 and J usage is TRBJ2-2; no clear D gene. The CDR3 length is 14 residues. Trimming stripped 0 bases from V and 5 bases from J, with 7 bases between. Germline-derived CDR1 and CDR2 are SEHNR and FQNEAQ (reference sequence). For the CDR3, the DNA is TGTGCCAGCAGCTTAGCGTCGACTACCGGGGAGCTGTTTTTT. Amino acids: CASSLASTTGELFF.

The chain uses TRBV27 and TRBJ2-3, with TRBD2 matching over 12 bases. Per germline, CDR1 MNHEY and CDR2 SMNVEV (reference sequence). The CDR3 sequence is 17 residues long. The ends lost 0 bases at V and 3 bases at J; junction bases unmatched: 4. CDR3 sequence: CASSLSRTSGATDTQYF. CDR3 in DNA: TGTGCCAGCAGTTTATCGCGGACTAGCGGGGCTACAGATACGCAGTATTTT.

On this clonotype itself: The junction departs from the called germline gene at one end, perhaps through a read error. The chain couples TRBV9 to TRBJ2-4; 9 nucleotides line up with TRBD1. The J call may be faulty, since TRBJ2-7 better matches the DNA end. The CDR3 contains 17 residues. The germline V gene encodes CDR1 SGDLS and CDR2 YYNGEE. CDR3 sequence reads: CVSSPHLGDRGINEQYF. The CDR3, as DNA: TGTGTCAGCAGCCCTCACCTTGGAGACAGGGGGATCAACGAGCAGTACTTC.

This clonotype showed up just a few times. The chain links TRBV10-3 to TRBJ1-1; TRBD1 agrees at 8 bases. CDR1 and CDR2 (germline): ENHRY, SYGVKD. Trimming cost V 5 bases and J 1 base; bases outside gene matches: 12. This CDR3 has 17 amino acids. The CDR3 sequence is CAISTPGQGTSNTEAFF. The DNA of the CDR3 is TGTGCCATCAGTACCCCCGGACAGGGAACTTCGAACACTGAAGCTTTCTTT.

This clonotype was recorded at least ten times. This CDR3 reads CASSRGTSGNNEQFF. CDR3 sequence (DNA): TGTGCCAGCTCACGCGGGACTAGCGGGAACAATGAGCAGTTCTTC. The V gene is TRBV18, the J gene TRBJ2-1; TRBD2 matches at 13 bases. Germline lookup yields CDR1 KGHSH and CDR2 LQKENI. This CDR3 region has 15 residues. Unmatched junction bases numbered 2, after V lost 4 bases and J lost 5 bases.

This clonotype was counted only a few times. The rearrangement links TRBV5-5 to TRBJ2-2, with a weak D call TRBD1 (5 bases). Deletions cut 0 bases from V and 2 bases from J, with 11 bases between. Germline V lookup: CDR1 SGHKS, CDR2 YYEKEE (reference sequence). The CDR3 is made up of 16 amino acids. CDR3 sequence: CASSLVAGLNTGELFF. The CDR3 nucleotides read TGTGCCAGCAGCTTGGTAGCAGGGCTAAACACCGGGGAGCTGTTTTTT.

This clonotype has only one observation. This chain uses TRBV5-6 with TRBJ2-1; 7 bases are a match to TRBD2. Trimming removed 4 bases from V and 2 bases from J; junction bases left unmatched: 9. From germline, CDR1 is SGHDT and CDR2 YYEEEE. The CDR3 consists of 16 residues. The CDR3 bases are TGTGCCAGCAGCGCCCTAGCGGAGGTTACCTACAATGAGCAGTTCTTC. This encodes CASSALAEVTYNEQFF.

This clonotype has just a few counts. The chain combines TRBV5-1 with TRBJ2-1; D unresolved. The CDR3 is 15 amino acids. Germline values: CDR1 SGHRS, CDR2 YFSETQ. Trimming removed 6 bases at V and 2 bases at J, with 15 bases between. As DNA, the CDR3 is TGCGCCAGCACCACCTTGACTCGTACCTACAATGAGCAGTTCTTC. Residues: CASTTLTRTYNEQFF.

Only a few counts were recorded for this clonotype. This rearrangement joins TRBV20-1 to TRBJ2-1, with 13 bases that match TRBD2. The V gene's germline CDR1 is DFQATT and CDR2 SNEGSKA (reference sequence). This CDR3 contains 16 residues. V shed 2 bases, J shed 4 bases, and the junction held 5 bases outside the gene matches. The CDR3 DNA sequence: TGCAGTGCTAGACCCCGGACTAGCGGGAGTTACAATGAGCAGTTCTTC. Translated: CSARPRTSGSYNEQFF.

This clonotype was found a few times. The CDR3 region has the DNA TGTGCCAGCAGTTACAGGGCTACTGAAGCTTTCTTT. It specifies CASSYRATEAFF. The genes are TRBV6-6 and TRBJ1-1, with D uncertain. The CDR3 is made up of 12 amino acids. V was cut by 2 bases and J by 5 bases, with 6 bases left in between. Germline CDR1 and CDR2: MNHNY and SVGAGI (reference sequence).

The chain employs TRBV5-1 and TRBJ2-7, with 11 bases lining up with TRBD2. Germline lookup yields CDR1 SGHRS and CDR2 YFSETQ. V lost 4 bases and J lost 0; bases outside the gene matches: 6. This CDR3 is 16 amino acids long. The CDR3 region is CASSLLSGGGSYEQYF. CDR3 in DNA: TGCGCCAGCAGCCTACTTAGCGGGGGGGGCTCCTACGAGCAGTACTTC.

V is TRBV2 and J is TRBJ2-1; D gene ambiguous. The length of the CDR3 is 11 residues. Germline CDR1 and CDR2: SNHLY and FYNNEI. Between the trimmed V and J ends, which lost 1 base and 12 bases, there was a span of 7 bases. This CDR3 is CASSEGPGQFF. The CDR3 nucleotides read TGTGCCAGCAGTGAAGGGCCCGGGCAGTTCTTC.

This clonotype turned up a few times. The chain combines TRBV20-1 with TRBJ2-1, with TRBD2 matching over 7 bases. The tail of the sequence fits TRBJ2-7 better, so the J call may be wrong. The length of the CDR3 is 14 residues. CDR1 and CDR2 from the germline V gene are DFQATT and SNEGSKA (reference sequence). CDR3: CSARALGGSYEQYF. The CDR3 DNA reads as TGCAGTGCTAGAGCATTGGGGGGGTCCTACGAGCAGTACTTC.

J is TRBJ2-5 and V is TRBV4-2, with 11 positions matching TRBD2. The CDR3 has 16 residues. Germline trimming cut 1 base from V and 2 bases from J; bases unmatched to any gene: 3. Germline CDR1 LGHNA, CDR2 YNFKEQ. Written as DNA, the CDR3 is TGTGCCAGCAGCCAAGGACTAGCGGGGTCTCAAGAGACCCAGTACTTC. Translated, it gives CASSQGLAGSQETQYF.

The table lists this clonotype with a few counts. The chain uses TRBV4-1 and TRBJ2-5; D may be TRBD2 (5 bases). The DNA end is more similar to TRBJ2-1, so the J call may be wrong. CDR3 length equals 17 residues. Germline V gene data show CDR1 as MGHRA and CDR2 as YSYEKL. The CDR3 reads CASSQDSGRPHQETQFF. The CDR3, as DNA: TGCGCCAGCAGCCAAGATTCGGGAAGACCACACCAAGAGACCCAGTTCTTC.

This sequence joins TRBV24-1 and TRBJ2-3; D unclear. CDR1 KGHDR and CDR2 SFDVKD come from the germline V gene. The V end lost 4 bases, the J end lost 6 bases, and 10 bases lay between the germline ends. CDR3 size: 13 residues. CDR3 region: CATSDLTWDTQYF. The CDR3 DNA reads TGTGCCACCAGTGACCTAACCTGGGATACGCAGTATTTT.

This clonotype was seen only a few times. This sequence joins TRBV11-2 and TRBJ2-3, with 7 bases aligning to TRBD1. The CDR3 loop spans 16 amino acids. Looked up from germline, CDR1 is SGHAT and CDR2 is FQNNGV. V gave up 1 base and J gave up 6 bases; unmatched junction bases: 10. CDR3 DNA: TGTGCCAGCAGCTTAGGGCCAGACAGGGATGAGGATACGCAGTATTTT. Its translation is CASSLGPDRDEDTQYF.